A selection of T cell receptor beta chains follows, all from one sample in a study of T-cell memory formation after mild COVID-19. TCRdb processed the 5' RACE reads anew with MiXCR; each CDR3 protein has one entry. Among approximately 350,000 distinct CDR3 sequences, 25% to 30% were seen once, and the ten largest hold 13%. What was sequenced was PBMCs or a T cell subset sorted from them (not recorded which). The receptors originated from an adult woman who had mild COVID-19 (a few samples of this study predate the infection). Cell type and time point are not known. The CDR3 runs from the conserved cysteine through the conserved F or W. A D gene is named only where the DNA matches it firmly. The size field is filled for only some rows; it gives once, few, many or a size class.

j_call d_call clone_size v_call cdr3_aa cdr3_nt
TRBJ2-7 TRBD2 . TRBV3-1 CASRTSGGTYEQYF TGTGCCAGCAGGACTAGCGGGGGAACCTACGAGCAGTACTTC
TRBJ2-1 TRBD2 . TRBV7-3 CASSFSSGIYNEQFF TGTGCCAGCAGCTTTTCTAGCGGGATATACAATGAGCAGTTCTTC
TRBJ2-5 TRBD1 . TRBV5-1 CASSRQRDSQTQYF TGCGCCAGCAGCAGGCAGAGGGACAGCCAGACCCAGTACTTC
TRBJ2-1 . few TRBV3-1 CASSQESNEQFF TGTGCCAGCAGCCAAGAATCCAATGAGCAGTTCTTC
TRBJ2-3 . . TRBV5-1 CASSSDQGYGTDTQYF TGCGCCAGCAGCTCGGACCAGGGCTATGGCACAGATACGCAGTATTTT
TRBJ1-5 . . TRBV6-2/TRBV6-3 CASAFNRTPQHF TGTGCCAGCGCATTCAATCGTACGCCCCAGCATTTT
TRBJ1-4 . . TRBV7-9 CASSGRTEAVEKLFF TGTGCCAGCAGCGGCAGGACAGAGGCGGTTGAAAAACTGTTTTTT
TRBJ2-1 TRBD2 . TRBV7-9 CASSGGGGRAYNEQFF TGTGCCAGCAGCGGGGGCGGCGGGAGGGCCTACAATGAGCAGTTCTTC
TRBJ2-1 TRBD2 . TRBV12-3/TRBV12-4 CASSRLAGPSYNEQFF TGTGCCAGCAGTCGACTAGCGGGGCCATCCTACAATGAGCAGTTCTTC
TRBJ2-1 TRBD2 . TRBV7-3 CASSPWGAGGRNEQFF TGTGCCAGCAGCCCCTGGGGGGCGGGGGGCAGGAATGAGCAGTTCTTC
TRBJ1-1 TRBD1 . TRBV29-1 CSVGGQMGTEAFF TGCAGCGTCGGGGGACAGATGGGCACTGAAGCTTTCTTT
TRBJ2-3 . many TRBV5-1 CASSFNPGGRGDTQYF TGCGCCAGCAGCTTCAATCCGGGGGGCCGTGGAGATACGCAGTATTTT
TRBJ2-3 . . TRBV9 CASSYQGRDPPYF TGTGCCAGCAGCTACCAAGGCCGGGACCCGCCGTATTTT
TRBJ2-3 . few TRBV7-9 CASSLEVGPDTQYF TGTGCCAGCAGCTTAGAAGTAGGGCCGGATACGCAGTATTTT
TRBJ2-5 TRBD1 . TRBV12-3/TRBV12-4 CASSLSGTGGAETQYF TGTGCCAGCAGTTTATCCGGGACAGGGGGAGCGGAGACCCAGTACTTC
TRBJ2-1 . . TRBV12-3/TRBV12-4 CASSPPTLDKHNEQFF TGTGCCAGCAGCCCCCCGACCCTAGATAAACACAATGAGCAGTTCTTC
TRBJ2-5 . few TRBV7-3 CASSLNGGRQETQYF TGTGCCAGCAGCTTAAACGGGGGGCGCCAAGAGACCCAGTACTTC
TRBJ2-1 . many TRBV5-1 CASSIAPNEQFF TGCGCCAGCAGCATCGCCCCTAATGAGCAGTTCTTC
TRBJ2-5 TRBD2 many TRBV4-2 CASSQPLSRGGDQETQYF TGTGCCAGCAGCCAGCCGTTATCGCGCGGGGGGGATCAAGAGACCCAGTACTTC
TRBJ1-5 . . TRBV21-1 CASSTPGTGVVCNQPQHF TGTGCCAGCAGCACCCCCGGGACAGGGGTAGTTTGCAATCAGCCCCAGCATTTT
TRBJ2-1 TRBD2 . TRBV24-1 CATSETGTSSYNEQFF TGTGCCACCAGTGAGACCGGGACTAGCTCCTACAATGAGCAGTTCTTC
TRBJ2-3 . few TRBV27 CASRVGAYTDTQYF TGTGCCAGCAGGGTCGGAGCTTACACAGATACGCAGTATTTT
TRBJ2-1 TRBD1 . TRBV12-3/TRBV12-4 CASSSYRTGMNEQFF TGTGCCAGCAGTTCGTACCGGACAGGGATGAATGAGCAGTTCTTC